A single sample is the source of the 10 T cell receptor beta chains below, sequenced in a study of CD8 T cell repertoires and HIV-1 epitope variants. Clones were sequenced by immunoSEQ multiplex PCR, and TCRdb holds only the in-frame ones, with some missing. Here the sample spans 4,500 to 6,500 clones, less than 70% being singletons. Their target antigens are unknown. The sequenced material came from cultured CD8+ T cells derived from PBMCs. These receptors were obtained from a male donor with HIV.

V gene TRBV11-2 combines with J gene TRBJ2-7; D remains ambiguous. The CDR3 consists of 14 residues. Germline CDR1 SGHAT, CDR2 FQNNGV. The V end was cut by 5 bases, the J end by 2 bases, with 13 bases between. The CDR3 here is CASSGWSNPYEQYF. In DNA form, the CDR3 reads TGTGCCAGCAGCGGTTGGAGTAATCCCTACGAGCAGTACTTC.

This rearrangement joins TRBV28 to TRBJ1-1; TRBD1 agrees at 9 bases. The CDR3 totals 15 residues. J lost 4 bases, V lost 5 bases, and 8 bases had no gene match. Per the germline V gene, CDR1 is MDHEN and CDR2 is SYDVKM. DNA of the CDR3: TGTGCCAGCAGTCCCCCGGACAGGGGTGGCACTGAAGCTTTCTTT. This codes for CASSPPDRGGTEAFF.

A few counts support this clone. The chain carries TRBV7-2 and TRBJ1-2; 7 bases match TRBD1. Per the germline V gene, CDR1 is SGHTA and CDR2 is FQGNSA. This CDR3 spans 13 amino acids. The ends lost 5 bases at V and 10 bases at J; junction bases unmatched: 10. CDR3 sequence reads: CASSPGTVGAYTF. The CDR3 DNA reads as TGTGCCAGCAGCCCCGGGACAGTCGGGGCCTACACCTTC.

V usage is TRBV19 and J usage is TRBJ2-1; TRBD1 matches at 7 bases. Germline values: CDR1 LNHDA, CDR2 SQIVND (reference sequence). This CDR3 contains 15 residues. V dropped 5 bases and J dropped 0; count of bases not matched to a gene: 4. CDR3: CASSLTGSSYNEQFF. CDR3 bases: TGTGCCAGTAGTTTGACAGGGAGCTCCTACAATGAGCAGTTCTTC.

The CDR3, as DNA: TGCGCCAGCAGCCAACCCAGGGTCGCTGAAGCTTTCTTT. It codes for CASSQPRVAEAFF. The chain employs TRBV4-1 and TRBJ1-1, with D tentatively TRBD1 (5 bases). V was cut by 2 bases and J by 6 bases, with 10 bases left in between. Germline V gene sequence: CDR1 MGHRA, CDR2 YSYEKL. This CDR3 has 13 residues.

This clone came up a few times. The chain links TRBV16 to TRBJ2-7; 10 bases match TRBD1. The CDR3 length is 15 residues. V trimming: 2 bases; J trimming: 2 bases; junction bases outside the gene matches: 3. Per germline, CDR1 KGHSY and CDR2 FQNENV. Here the CDR3 DNA reads TGTGCCAGCAGCCAAGGACAGGGGGTTACCTACGAGCAGTACTTC. The encoded protein is CASSQGQGVTYEQYF.

This clone showed up just a few times. The chain recombines TRBV5-4 with TRBJ2-7; 9 nucleotides agree with TRBD1. Germline loops: CDR1 SGHNT, CDR2 YYREEE (reference sequence). Trimming removed 2 bases from V and 1 base from J; junction bases left unmatched: 1. CDR3 length equals 14 residues. CDR3 residues: CASSFGTGSYEQYF. The DNA for the CDR3 is TGTGCCAGCAGCTTTGGGACAGGGTCCTACGAGCAGTACTTC.

This clone has only a few counts. The DNA for the CDR3 is TGTGCCAGCAGTTTATCCGGTGTCGCCACTGAAGCTTTCTTT. It specifies CASSLSGVATEAFF. The chain joins TRBV27 to TRBJ1-1; D ambiguous. Trimming cost V 0 bases and J 4 bases, with 9 bases left between them. Germline-derived CDR1 and CDR2 are MNHEY and SMNVEV (reference sequence). This CDR3 region has 14 residues.

This clone was seen only once. This chain links TRBV6-4 with TRBJ2-5; D uncertain. V gave up 3 bases and J gave up 12 bases, with 2 bases separating them. Germline assignment: CDR1 MRHNA and CDR2 SNTAGT. This CDR3 spans 8 amino acids. This CDR3 reads CASSEEYF. The CDR3 DNA sequence: TGTGCCAGCAGTGAAGAGTACTTC.

This clone was recorded a few times. The genes are TRBV19 and TRBJ1-5, with 9 bases that match TRBD1. CDR1 is LNHDA and CDR2 is SQIVND in the germline V gene (reference sequence). This CDR3 has 16 residues. J gave up 0 bases and V 8 bases, and 8 bases lay outside the gene matches. The CDR3, as DNA: TGTGCCAGTGATACAGGGGGCTGGTCTAGCAATCAGCCCCAGCATTTT. As protein: CASDTGGWSSNQPQHF.